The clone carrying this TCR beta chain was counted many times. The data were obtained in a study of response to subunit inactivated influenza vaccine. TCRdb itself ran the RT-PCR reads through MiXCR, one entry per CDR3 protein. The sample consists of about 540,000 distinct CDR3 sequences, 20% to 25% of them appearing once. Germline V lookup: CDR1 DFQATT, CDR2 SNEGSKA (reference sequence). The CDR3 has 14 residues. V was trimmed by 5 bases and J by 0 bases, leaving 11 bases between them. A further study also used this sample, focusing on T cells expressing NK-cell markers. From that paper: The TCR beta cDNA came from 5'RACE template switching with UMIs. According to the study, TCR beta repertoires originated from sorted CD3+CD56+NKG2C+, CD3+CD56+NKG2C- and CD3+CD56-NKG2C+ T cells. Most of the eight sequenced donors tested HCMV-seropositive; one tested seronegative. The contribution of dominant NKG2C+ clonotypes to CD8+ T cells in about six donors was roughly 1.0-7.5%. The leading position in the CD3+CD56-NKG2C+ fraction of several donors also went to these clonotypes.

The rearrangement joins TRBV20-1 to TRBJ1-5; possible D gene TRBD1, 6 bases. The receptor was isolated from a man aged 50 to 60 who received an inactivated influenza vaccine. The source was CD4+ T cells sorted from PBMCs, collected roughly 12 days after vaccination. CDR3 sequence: CSARQAYSNQPQHF. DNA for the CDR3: TGCAGTGCTCGACAGGCTTATAGCAATCAGCCCCAGCATTTT.